This T cell receptor beta chain is drawn from a study of T cell responses to AZD1222 COVID-19 vaccine. General study points: A mostly white British donor set with more females was recruited, and clonal diversity was possibly underestimated.

The CDR3 loop spans 14 amino acids. V was trimmed by 0 bases and J by 2 bases, leaving 8 bases between them. Germline assignment: CDR1 SEHNR and CDR2 FQNEAQ (reference sequence). Some clones are missing from TCRdb's copy, which holds only in-frame ones; the method was immunoSEQ multiplex PCR. The table records 100,000 to 110,000 clones, about 89% of them present only once. This clone was recorded a few times. Its target is unknown. The sample has other DNA sequences that encode this CDR3 too. This rearrangement joins TRBV7-9 to TRBJ2-7; D is unclear. Material: peripheral blood, obtained on day 0 of MenACWY control vaccination. The sequence derives from an adult in good health. The CDR3 DNA reads TGTGCCAGCAGCTTAGCTGGGCTTACCTACGAGCAGTACTTC. Translating gives CASSLAGLTYEQYF.